This record concerns one T cell receptor beta chain sequence. Its matching antigen is unknown. Only in-frame clones appear in the TCRdb table, and some are missing; sequencing was by immunoSEQ multiplex PCR. Of under 50,000 clones listed, roughly 89% are singletons. The data were obtained in a study of T cell responses to AZD1222 COVID-19 vaccine. Study-wide results and caveats: Spike-specific TCRs gained breadth and depth after people received two AZD1222 doses. Possibly, clonal diversity was underestimated; donors were largely white British and included more females.

Recipients boosted at about 4 weeks or about 12 weeks are pooled. The germline V gene has CDR1 SGHTA and CDR2 FQGNSA. Trimming left V 3 bases short and J 4 bases short, with 18 bases between. The CDR3 runs to 16 residues. Sequenced material: peripheral blood, taken 28 days after the second AZD1222 dose. V is TRBV7-2 and J is TRBJ1-1; maybe TRBD1 (5 bases). The sequence derives from an adult who received the AZD1222 COVID-19 vaccine. This chain's CDR3 is CASSLSVRGAGTEAFF. CDR3 sequence (DNA): TGTGCCAGCAGCTTGTCTGTCCGGGGCGCAGGCACTGAAGCTTTCTTT.